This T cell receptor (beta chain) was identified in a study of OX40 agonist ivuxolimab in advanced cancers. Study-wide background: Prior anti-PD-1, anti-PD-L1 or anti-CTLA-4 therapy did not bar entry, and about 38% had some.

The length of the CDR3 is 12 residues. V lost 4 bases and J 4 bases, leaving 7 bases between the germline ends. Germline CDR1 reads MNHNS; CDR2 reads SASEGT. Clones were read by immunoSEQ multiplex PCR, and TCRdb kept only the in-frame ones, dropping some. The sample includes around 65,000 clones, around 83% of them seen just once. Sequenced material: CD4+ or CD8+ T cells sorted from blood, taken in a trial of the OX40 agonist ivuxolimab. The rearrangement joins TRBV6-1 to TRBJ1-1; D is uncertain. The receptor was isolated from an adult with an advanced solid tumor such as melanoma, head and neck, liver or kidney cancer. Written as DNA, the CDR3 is TGTGCCAGCAGTGTGTGGTTCACTGAAGCTTTCTTT. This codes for CASSVWFTEAFF.